This T cell receptor beta chain was sequenced in a study of CD8 T cells in Susac syndrome. Notes on the study in general: The number of individuals included in the study's TCR sequencing and HLA analysis was acknowledged as relatively small.

In the case of this clonotype: Its matching antigen is unknown.

Random hexamers were used to reverse transcribe the RNA input (about 0.5 to 1 ug). Amplification of TCR beta CDR3 across 54 Vbeta and 13 Jbeta was performed with immunoSEQ multiplex PCR. TCRdb re-derived calls from the immunoSEQ multiplex PCR reads in MiXCR, one entry per CDR3 protein. The sample records some 260,000 distinct CDR3 sequences, 80% to 95% being singletons. From blood CD8+ and CD4+ T cells, the TCR beta chain was sequenced. Trimming cost V 1 base and J 9 bases; bases outside gene matches: 9. This CDR3 region has 15 residues. CDR1 and CDR2 (germline): SGHTA, FQGNSA. V and J are TRBV7-2 and TRBJ2-4; 7 bases agree with TRBD1. The sequencing input was CD4+ T cells from PBMCs. The sequence was obtained from a human donor with multiple sclerosis. The CDR3 is CASSLVTGALAIQYF. DNA for the CDR3: TGTGCCAGCAGCTTAGTTACAGGGGCCCTGGCCATTCAGTACTTC.